These 26 T cell receptor beta chains originate from one sample sequenced in a study of CD8 T cells in Susac syndrome. Reverse transcription of about 0.5 to 1 ug RNA used random hexamers. TCRdb reanalysed the immunoSEQ multiplex PCR reads using MiXCR and keeps one entry per CDR3 protein. Found here are roughly 200,000 distinct CDR3 sequences, more than 85% of them singletons; the top ten hold around 0.08%. Sequencing used CD4+ T cells from PBMCs. These receptors originate from a human donor with multiple sclerosis.

This clonotype has a single count. V gene TRBV7-6 combines with J gene TRBJ1-6, with TRBD1 matching over 7 bases. Unmatched junction bases numbered 8, after V lost 10 bases and J lost 5 bases. Germline V gene data show CDR1 as SGHVS and CDR2 as FNYEAQ. The CDR3 length is 14 residues. The CDR3 DNA reads as TGTGCCACCACAACCGGGACAGATAATTCACCCCTCCACTTT. It encodes CATTTGTDNSPLHF.

The CDR3 sequence is CSARGPEKLFF. For the CDR3, the DNA is TGCAGTGCTAGAGGGCCGGAAAAACTGTTTTTT. This chain connects TRBV20-1 to TRBJ1-4, with D hard to call. CDR3 length: 11 residues. Germline values: CDR1 DFQATT, CDR2 SNEGSKA (reference sequence). V gave up 1 base and J gave up 8 bases, with 5 bases separating them.

V usage is TRBV18 and J usage is TRBJ2-5; 8 bases are a match to TRBD1. Germline trimming cut 3 bases from V and 6 bases from J; bases unmatched to any gene: 12. This CDR3 is 16 amino acids long. CDR1 and CDR2 (germline): KGHSH, LQKENI. The CDR3 loop is CASSPSAAGGTKTQYF. The CDR3 region has the DNA TGTGCCAGCTCACCCAGCGCGGCAGGGGGCACGAAGACCCAGTACTTC.

The rearrangement links TRBV14 to TRBJ2-1; TRBD1 matches 9 bases. Germline V gives CDR1 SGHDN, CDR2 FVKESK. V was pared by 2 bases and J by 6 bases, with 11 bases of the junction left unmatched. The CDR3 covers 17 residues. Here the CDR3 reads CASSQLIGTGIGNEQFF. The CDR3 bases are TGTGCCAGCAGCCAACTTATCGGGACAGGGATAGGCAATGAGCAGTTCTTC. Full variable domain (remainder filled in from reference TRBV14 and TRBJ2-1): EAGVTQFPSHSVIEKGQTVTLRCDPISGHDNLYWYRRVMGKEIKFLLHFVKESKQDESGMPNNRFLAERTGGTYSTLKVQPAELEDSGVYFCASSQLIGTGIGNEQFFGPGTRLTVL.

This clonotype appeared once. V gene TRBV6-6 combines with J gene TRBJ1-6; D is uncertain. Per the germline V gene, CDR1 is MNHNY and CDR2 is SVGAGI (reference sequence). The CDR3 contains 12 residues. V was shortened by 6 bases and J by 7 bases, with 7 bases between the two germline ends. The CDR3: CASSKQNSPLHF. The CDR3 bases are TGTGCCAGCAGCAAACAAAATTCACCCCTCCACTTT.

This chain links TRBV15 with TRBJ1-4; D not certain. This CDR3 contains 13 residues. Germline CDR1 and CDR2: LNHNV and YYDKDF (reference sequence). Trimming cost V 1 base and J 7 bases, with 7 bases left between them. CDR3 in DNA: TGTGCCACCAGCAGAGCCCCGGTTGAAAAACTGTTTTTT. Translated, it gives CATSRAPVEKLFF.

V gene TRBV18 combines with J gene TRBJ1-2; 7 nucleotides match TRBD1. The germline V gene has CDR1 KGHSH and CDR2 LQKENI. CDR3 length: 16 residues. V shed 3 bases, J shed 7 bases, and the junction held 14 bases outside the gene matches. As DNA, the CDR3 is TGTGCCAGCTCACCGCGGGATACAGGGGATGGGAGTGGCTACACCTTC. The encoded protein is CASSPRDTGDGSGYTF.

The genes are TRBV5-6 and TRBJ2-1; 9 bases agree with TRBD1. V dropped 4 bases and J dropped 8; count of bases not matched to a gene: 10. Germline values: CDR1 SGHDT, CDR2 YYEEEE. The CDR3 covers 15 residues. CDR3 nucleotides: TGTGCCAGCAGCGTCCGGGACAGGGAAAACGATGAGCAGTTCTTC. It is translated as CASSVRDRENDEQFF.

The chain joins TRBV3-1 to TRBJ2-7, with 8 bases matching TRBD1. Germline CDR1 is LGHDT and CDR2 is YNNKEL (reference sequence). There are 14 residues in the CDR3. The ends lost 1 base at V and 2 bases at J; junction bases unmatched: 1. CDR3 nucleotide sequence: TGTGCCAGCAGCCAAGGACAGGGGCCCTACGAGCAGTACGTC. It specifies CASSQGQGPYEQYV.

V is TRBV20-1 and J is TRBJ2-1; 7 bases line up with TRBD1. Germline V lookup: CDR1 DFQATT, CDR2 SNEGSKA (reference sequence). The CDR3 is 14 residues long. Trimming cost V 1 base and J 4 bases; bases outside gene matches: 4. CDR3 DNA: TGCAGTGCTAGAGGTGCGGACAGGTACAATGAGCAGTTCTTC. Translating it yields CSARGADRYNEQFF.

This clonotype came up once. The chain is built from TRBV13 and TRBJ1-2; the match to TRBD1 covers 10 bases. Germline CDR1 reads PRHDT; CDR2 reads FYEKMQ (reference sequence). The CDR3 contains 14 residues. Unmatched junction bases numbered 4, after V lost 5 bases and J lost 4 bases. The CDR3, as DNA: TGTGCCAGCAGCCCTGGGACAGGGGCCTATGGCTACACCTTC. Protein: CASSPGTGAYGYTF.

The chain couples TRBV5-1 to TRBJ2-1; 7 bases are shared with TRBD1. This CDR3 has 13 residues. V dropped 6 bases and J dropped 6; count of bases not matched to a gene: 6. The germline gives CDR1 SGHRS, CDR2 YFSETQ. The CDR3 protein is CASTEGTANEQFF. CDR3 DNA: TGCGCCAGCACCGAGGGGACAGCCAATGAGCAGTTCTTC.

A single count supports this clonotype. The V and J genes are TRBV9 and TRBJ2-5, with D perhaps TRBD2 (6 bases). V was clipped by 1 base and J by 4 bases, with 14 bases between them. The CDR3 contains 15 residues. Germline CDR1 is SGDLS and CDR2 is YYNGEE. The DNA for the CDR3 is TGTGCCAGCAGCGTATTCCCGGAGGGGAGAGAGACCCAGTACTTC. Translation gives CASSVFPEGRETQYF.

The chain is built from TRBV27 and TRBJ2-3; 8 nucleotides align to TRBD2. Germline CDR1 reads MNHEY; CDR2 reads SMNVEV (reference sequence). The V segment lost 4 bases and the J segment 8 bases; nucleotides outside the gene matches: 11. The CDR3 runs 15 residues. CDR3 DNA sequence: TGTGCCAGCAGTTCACAGCGGGGGCCCCTCCGTACGCAGTATTTT. Its translation: CASSSQRGPLRTQYF.

CDR3 loop: CSVEGDRGDEQYF. CDR3 in DNA: TGCAGCGTTGAAGGGGACAGGGGCGACGAGCAGTACTTC. The rearrangement joins TRBV29-1 to TRBJ2-7; 10 positions match TRBD1. Trimming took 1 base from V and 5 from J; bases not matched to a gene: 2. The CDR3 is 13 residues long. Germline CDR1 and CDR2: SQVTM and ANQGSEA.

The V gene is TRBV30, the J gene TRBJ1-1, with no clear D. There are 15 residues in the CDR3. From germline, CDR1 is GTSNPN and CDR2 SVGIG (reference sequence). The V end was cut by 1 base, the J end by 2 bases, with 14 bases between. DNA for the CDR3: TGTGCCTGGAGTGGGCAGACGGGGATTAACACTGAAGCTTTCTTT. Translated, it gives CAWSGQTGINTEAFF.

The V gene is TRBV6-1, the J gene TRBJ2-7; maybe TRBD2 (6 bases). Germline CDR1 and CDR2: MNHNS and SASEGT. The V end was cut by 1 base, the J end by 4 bases, with 14 bases between. The CDR3 sequence is 15 residues long. The CDR3 here is CASSEERGLIYEQYV. The DNA for the CDR3 is TGTGCCAGCAGTGAAGAAAGGGGACTTATTTACGAGCAGTACGTC.

The chain employs TRBV3-1 and TRBJ1-2; tentative D call: TRBD1 (5 bases). The CDR3 loop spans 13 amino acids. Per germline, CDR1 LGHDT and CDR2 YNNKEL (reference sequence). V lost 1 base and J lost 4, with 7 bases in between. CDR3 nucleotides: TGTGCCAGCAGCCAAGCGGGGCCCTATGGCTACACCTTC. Translating gives CASSQAGPYGYTF.

The chain employs TRBV14 and TRBJ1-2; unclear D gene. The CDR3 totals 15 residues. CDR1 is SGHDN and CDR2 is FVKESK in the germline V gene. Trimming cost V 0 bases and J 8 bases, with 16 bases left between them. The CDR3 reads CASSQDAGLLRGYTF. CDR3 coding DNA: TGTGCCAGCAGCCAAGACGCCGGACTTCTGAGGGGCTACACCTTC.

This rearrangement joins TRBV29-1 to TRBJ2-2, with D perhaps assigned TRBD1 or TRBD2 (5 bases each). V was cut by 4 bases and J by 6 bases, with 21 bases left in between. The CDR3 is 16 residues long. Germline V gene data show CDR1 as SQVTM and CDR2 as ANQGSEA. In nucleotides, the CDR3 is TGCAGCGTTGCCCTAAGACTCCTCGAGGGGTCCGGGGAGCTGTTTTTT. Translation gives CSVALRLLEGSGELFF.

The chain carries TRBV7-2 and TRBJ2-1, with TRBD2 matching over 8 bases. After removal of 6 bases from V and 1 base from J, the junction contained 5 bases not matched to a gene. Germline CDR1 and CDR2: SGHTA and FQGNSA. The CDR3 is 15 amino acids. In DNA, the CDR3 is TGTGCCAGCAGTCGGGAGGGTAATTCCTACAATGAGCAGTTCTTC. This translates into CASSREGNSYNEQFF.

The rearrangement joins TRBV15 to TRBJ1-2; D ambiguous. The CDR3 sequence is 14 residues long. The V gene's germline CDR1 is LNHNV and CDR2 YYDKDF (reference sequence). V lost 0 bases to trimming and J lost 7 bases, with 12 bases between them. The CDR3 sequence: CATSRDYTSFGYTF. The CDR3 nucleotides read TGTGCCACCAGCAGAGATTACACGAGTTTTGGCTACACCTTC.

This chain connects TRBV20-1 to TRBJ2-1; D is perhaps TRBD2 (6 bases). The CDR3 has 14 residues. Germline V lookup: CDR1 DFQATT, CDR2 SNEGSKA (reference sequence). The V end lost 0 bases, the J end lost 12 bases, and 18 bases lay between the germline ends. CDR3 loop: CSARDTSSVVGQFF. As DNA, the CDR3 is TGCAGTGCTAGAGATACGTCTAGCGTGGTTGGGCAGTTCTTC.

The chain has TRBV3-1 and TRBJ1-2; 7 bases are a match to TRBD1. V dropped 4 bases and J dropped 4; count of bases not matched to a gene: 3. CDR1 and CDR2 (germline): LGHDT, YNNKEL (reference sequence). The CDR3 is made up of 13 amino acids. The DNA of the CDR3 is TGTGCCAGCAGCCCCGGACAGGTCTATGGCTACACCTTC. Its translation is CASSPGQVYGYTF. Based on the CDR3 plus reference TRBV3-1 and TRBJ1-2, the full variable domain is DTAVSQTPKYLVTQMGNDKSIKCEQNLGHDTMYWYKQDSKKFLKIMFSYNNKELIINETVPNRFSPKSPDKAHLNLHINSLELGDSAVYFCASSPGQVYGYTFGSGTRLTVV.

The V call is TRBV9, the J call TRBJ2-3; D not resolved. Germline V gene sequence: CDR1 SGDLS, CDR2 YYNGEE. The CDR3 spans 15 residues. V was trimmed by 1 base and J by 2 bases, leaving 11 bases between them. The CDR3 loop is CASSVSLTYTDTQYF. CDR3 in DNA: TGTGCCAGCAGCGTAAGCCTAACGTACACAGATACGCAGTATTTT.

The chain joins TRBV20-1 to TRBJ2-5, with TRBD1 identical over 10 bases. After removal of 3 bases from V and 4 bases from J, the junction contained 5 bases not matched to a gene. The CDR3 consists of 14 residues. CDR1 and CDR2 (germline): DFQATT, SNEGSKA (reference sequence). CDR3 in amino acids: CSASVGTGAETQYF. The DNA of the CDR3 is TGCAGTGCTAGTGTCGGGACAGGGGCAGAGACCCAGTACTTC.